This T cell receptor (beta chain) was captured in a study of blood T cell repertoires in COVID-19. Looking at the study overall: The origin of the acute and convalescent COVID-19 samples was the United States, Italy and Spain. From T cells, B-cell-depleted T cells, or PBMCs came the material, which was cDNA or gDNA.

Trimming removed 3 bases from V and 0 bases from J, with 18 bases in between. The CDR3 is 18 amino acids. Germline V gene lookup returns CDR1 LNHDA and CDR2 SQIVND (reference sequence). Produced via immunoSEQ multiplex PCR; TCRdb's table is partial and in-frame only. The table has 90,000 to 100,000 clones, roughly nine tenths seen once. The receptor was derived from a man aged 55-75 years with COVID-19, enrolled during active disease. The sample taken for sequencing was peripheral blood. V usage is TRBV19 and J usage is TRBJ2-4; D possibly corresponds to TRBD1 (6 bases). This CDR3 is CASSMTRTEGLAKNIQYF. The CDR3 DNA is TGTGCCAGTAGTATGACCAGGACAGAGGGCTTAGCCAAAAACATTCAGTACTTC.